A selection of T cell receptor beta chains follows, all from one sample in a study of blood T cell repertoires in COVID-19. The assay was immunoSEQ multiplex PCR, and TCRdb's table has in-frame clones only and misses some. This table holds approximately 200,000 clones, 80% to 90% found once. Specimen: PBMCs or T cells enriched from blood (not recorded which). Receptors originate from a man aged 25-45 years in a cohort exposed to, infected with or recovered from COVID-19 (not recorded which). Both conserved end residues are part of each CDR3. The D gene is left open where the match is weak. For some rows the clone size is stated as once, few or many, or as a class when expanded; others skip it.

.	TRBJ2-1	TRBV28	.	CASSLPPSSYNEQFF	TGTGCCAGCAGTCTCCCCCCCAGCTCCTACAATGAGCAGTTCTTC
few	TRBJ2-6	TRBV4-3	.	CASSQAQEGPFEGANVLTF	TGCGCCAGCAGCCAAGCCCAGGAGGGGCCTTTTGAGGGGGCCAACGTCCTGACTTTC
.	TRBJ1-3	TRBV18	.	CASSPSTSSGNTIYF	TGTGCCAGCTCACCTAGCACGAGCTCTGGAAACACCATATATTTT
.	TRBJ1-5	TRBV24-1	TRBD1	CATSQGVQPQHF	TGTGCCACCAGCCAGGGGGTTCAGCCCCAGCATTTT
.	TRBJ2-7	TRBV10-3	TRBD1	CAISPQRPGQDIEQYF	TGTGCCATCAGTCCCCAGCGGCCGGGACAGGACATCGAGCAGTACTTC
.	TRBJ2-7	TRBV4-2	TRBD2	CASSQEWDSGHHEQYF	TGTGCCAGCAGCCAAGAATGGGATAGCGGGCACCACGAGCAGTACTTC
.	TRBJ1-1	TRBV27	TRBD1	CASSFGTGVNTEAFF	TGTGCCAGCAGTTTCGGGACAGGTGTGAACACTGAAGCTTTCTTT
.	TRBJ1-3	TRBV20-1	.	CSASARLISGNTIYF	TGCAGTGCTAGTGCTCGACTGATCTCTGGAAACACCATATATTTT
.	TRBJ2-5	TRBV28	.	CASSLPPQDMQETQYF	TGTGCCAGCAGTTTACCTCCACAGGACATGCAGGAGACCCAGTACTTC
.	TRBJ2-5	TRBV5-1	.	CASSSTGQETQYF	TGCGCCAGCAGCTCAACAGGTCAGGAGACCCAGTACTTC
once	TRBJ2-5	TRBV28	TRBD2	CASTQTSGQETQYF	TGTGCCAGCACCCAGACTAGCGGCCAAGAGACCCAGTACTTC
.	TRBJ2-7	TRBV2	TRBD1	CASSSGDRSPYF	TGTGCCAGCAGCTCTGGGGACAGGAGCCCCTACTTC
.	TRBJ1-1	TRBV29-1	TRBD1	CSFQTGVVTEAFF	TGCAGCTTCCAGACAGGGGTGGTCACTGAAGCTTTCTTT
.	TRBJ1-1	TRBV5-8	TRBD1	CASTLTGWTEAFF	TGTGCCAGCACCCTGACAGGGTGGACTGAAGCTTTCTTT
.	TRBJ1-6	TRBV18	TRBD1	CASSSMTGGDSPLHF	TGTGCCAGCTCAAGTATGACAGGGGGCGATTCACCCCTCCACTTT
.	TRBJ2-4	TRBV24-1	.	CATSEGEQGGPALAKNIQYF	TGTGCCACCAGTGAGGGGGAACAGGGCGGGCCGGCTCTGGCCAAAAACATTCAGTACTTC
.	TRBJ1-1	TRBV27	TRBD1	CASSFSNRGLTEAFF	TGTGCCAGCAGTTTTAGCAACAGGGGGCTAACTGAAGCTTTCTTT
.	TRBJ2-5	TRBV7-3	TRBD1	CASSPSRGWETQYF	TGTGCCAGCAGCCCAAGCAGGGGGTGGGAGACCCAGTACTTC
once	TRBJ1-5	TRBV6-5	.	CASSPFQSNQPQHF	TGTGCCAGCAGCCCCTTTCAGAGCAATCAGCCCCAGCATTTT
.	TRBJ2-7	TRBV24-1	.	CATSGRTYSSYEQYF	TGTGCCACCAGTGGTAGGACATACAGCTCCTACGAGCAGTACTTC
.	TRBJ2-7	TRBV19	TRBD2	CASSYRAGIYEQYF	TGTGCCAGTAGCTACAGAGCGGGAATCTACGAGCAGTACTTC
once	TRBJ1-1	TRBV19	.	CASSSRSISLNTEAFF	TGTGCCAGTAGCTCGCGAAGTATCTCTTTGAACACTGAAGCTTTCTTT
.	TRBJ1-1	TRBV5-1	TRBD1	CASSLPWDRGHQAFF	TGCGCCAGCAGCCTGCCCTGGGACAGGGGGCACCAAGCTTTCTTT
.	TRBJ1-5	TRBV29-1	.	CSVGAGDQPQHF	TGCAGCGTAGGGGCAGGTGATCAGCCCCAGCATTTT
few	TRBJ2-3	TRBV15	TRBD1	CATSREQGAADTQYF	TGTGCCACCAGCAGGGAGCAGGGGGCAGCGGATACGCAGTATTTT
.	TRBJ2-5	TRBV24-1	TRBD2	CATSVLDGGGLETQYF	TGTGCCACCAGTGTCCTGGACGGGGGAGGGCTAGAGACCCAGTACTTC
.	TRBJ1-5	TRBV28	.	CASSLTDHSNQPQHF	TGTGCCAGCAGTCTGACAGACCATAGCAATCAGCCCCAGCATTTT
.	TRBJ2-7	TRBV5-1	TRBD1	CASSLIQGAYEQYF	TGCGCCAGCAGCTTGATCCAGGGGGCTTACGAGCAGTACTTC
once	TRBJ2-3	TRBV19	.	CASSIGGGPADTQYF	TGTGCCAGTAGTATCGGTGGAGGGCCAGCAGATACGCAGTATTTT
.	TRBJ2-7	TRBV18	.	CASSPGRAYEQYF	TGTGCCAGCTCACCAGGGAGAGCCTACGAGCAGTACTTC
.	TRBJ1-5	TRBV6-5	.	CASSYSGVYQPQHF	TGTGCCAGCAGTTACTCCGGAGTTTATCAGCCCCAGCATTTT
once	TRBJ1-2	TRBV28	.	CASRLGAGQVYGYTF	TGTGCCAGCAGGCTAGGGGCAGGGCAGGTATATGGCTACACCTTC
few	TRBJ2-2	TRBV5-1	TRBD1	CASSPWTGNTGELFF	TGCGCCAGCAGCCCTTGGACAGGGAACACCGGGGAGCTGTTTTTT
.	TRBJ2-1	TRBV9	.	CASSVASHEQFF	TGTGCCAGCAGCGTGGCTAGCCATGAGCAGTTCTTC
.	TRBJ1-2	TRBV21-1	.	CASSSPGQGPGGDGYTF	TGTGCCAGCAGCTCACCGGGACAGGGCCCGGGAGGAGATGGCTACACCTTC
.	TRBJ2-7	TRBV15	TRBD1	CATSTITGVSAEQYF	TGTGCCACCAGCACAATTACAGGGGTCTCGGCCGAGCAGTACTTC
.	TRBJ1-1	TRBV9	TRBD1	CASSVGDSPTEAFF	TGTGCCAGCAGCGTAGGGGACAGCCCCACTGAAGCTTTCTTT
.	TRBJ2-7	TRBV2	.	CASSGHQLYEQYF	TGTGCCAGCAGTGGACACCAACTCTACGAGCAGTACTTC
.	TRBJ2-2	TRBV5-6	.	CASSLGGVGNTGELFF	TGTGCCAGCAGCTTGGGAGGAGTCGGGAACACCGGGGAGCTGTTTTTT
.	TRBJ2-7	TRBV13	.	CASSRTRNYEQYF	TGTGCCAGCAGCCGTACTAGGAACTACGAGCAGTACTTC
.	TRBJ1-2	TRBV7-2	.	CASSAQLNYGYTF	TGTGCCAGCAGCGCACAGCTTAACTATGGCTACACCTTC
.	TRBJ2-2	TRBV7-3	TRBD2	CASSLAAGAGELFF	TGTGCCAGCAGCTTAGCCGCGGGGGCCGGGGAGCTGTTTTTT
.	TRBJ1-2	TRBV28	TRBD1	CASRGDRGGYTF	TGTGCCAGCAGGGGAGACAGGGGCGGCTACACCTTC
.	TRBJ2-4	TRBV4-1	TRBD2	CASRVLAGAKNIQYF	TGCGCCAGCAGGGTGCTAGCGGGAGCCAAAAACATTCAGTACTTC
.	TRBJ2-7	TRBV27	TRBD1	CASRSRDSYEQYF	TGTGCCAGCAGGTCCCGGGACAGCTACGAGCAGTACTTC